The 25 T cell receptor beta chains below come from one sample, sequenced in a study of T-cell memory formation after mild COVID-19. TCRdb passed the 5' RACE reads through MiXCR, listing each CDR3 protein once. The table lists roughly 450,000 distinct CDR3 sequences, about a sixth of them singletons. Sample: PBMCs or a T cell subset sorted from them (not recorded which). These receptors were collected from a man between 18 and 35 years old who had mild COVID-19 (a few samples of this study predate the infection). Cell type and time point are not known.

The V gene is TRBV28, the J gene TRBJ2-1, with D possibly TRBD2 on 7 matching bases. CDR1 is MDHEN and CDR2 is SYDVKM in the germline V gene. The CDR3 length is 17 residues. Trimming removed 3 bases at V and 5 bases at J, with 20 bases between. As DNA, the CDR3 is TGTGCCAGCAGTTTTCGAGGGGGGGCAATTAAGGACAATGAGCAGTTCTTC. This encodes CASSFRGGAIKDNEQFF.

This clonotype has a handful of counts. This chain uses TRBV5-1 with TRBJ2-2, with 8 bases identical to TRBD1. Germline V gives CDR1 SGHRS, CDR2 YFSETQ. J was trimmed by 5 bases and V by 7 bases; bases with no gene match: 7. This CDR3 spans 14 amino acids. The DNA of the CDR3 is TGCGCCAGCGTGGCAGGGGGCGAAACCGGGGAGCTGTTTTTT. Translating gives CASVAGGETGELFF.

J is TRBJ2-5 and V is TRBV21-1. TRBV21-1 is termed a pseudogene. The CDR3 contains 15 residues. The CDR3 DNA reads as TGTGCCAGCAGCGGCCGGCGTTTGAGTGGAGAGACCCAGTACTTC. This encodes CASSGRRLSGETQYF.

This clonotype was observed a few times. The chain links TRBV20-1 to TRBJ2-7; the D gene could be TRBD1 or TRBD2 (6 bases each). The CDR3 has 14 residues. CDR1 and CDR2 from the germline V gene are DFQATT and SNEGSKA (reference sequence). V was clipped by 1 base and J by 0 bases, with 10 bases between them. The CDR3 protein is CSARAPGASYEQYV. The CDR3 DNA is TGCAGTGCTAGAGCTCCGGGGGCCTCCTACGAGCAGTACGTC.

V usage is TRBV20-1 and J usage is TRBJ1-1; TRBD1 matches 7 bases. In germline, CDR1 is DFQATT, CDR2 SNEGSKA (reference sequence). Germline trimming cut 0 bases from V and 3 bases from J; bases unmatched to any gene: 10. The CDR3 has 16 amino acids. Here the CDR3 DNA reads TGCAGTGCTAGAGATCCGAGGGGGCGGGAACACACTGAAGCTTTCTTT. It codes for CSARDPRGREHTEAFF.

This chain links TRBV19 with TRBJ2-1; a weak D match, TRBD1 (6 bases). V gave up 7 bases and J gave up 8 bases, with 12 bases separating them. This CDR3 has 12 amino acids. Germline CDR1 and CDR2: LNHDA and SQIVND (reference sequence). Written as DNA, the CDR3 is TGTGCCAGTACCCCAGGGGAGCATGAGCAGTTCTTC. Protein product: CASTPGEHEQFF.

This clonotype showed up just a few times. The chain joins TRBV7-3 to TRBJ2-3; 11 bases align to TRBD2. Germline V gives CDR1 SGHTA, CDR2 FQGTGA. With V trimmed by 2 bases and J by 0 bases, 7 bases remained unmatched. This CDR3 has 18 amino acids. This CDR3 reads CASSLWASGGLSTDTQYF. Written as DNA, the CDR3 is TGTGCCAGCAGCTTATGGGCTAGCGGGGGGCTTAGCACAGATACGCAGTATTTT.

CDR3 in DNA: TGCGCCAGCAGCCACTTGGGACAGGGGAACACCTACGAGCAGTACTTC. It encodes CASSHLGQGNTYEQYF. The chain recombines TRBV4-1 with TRBJ2-7; 10 bases match TRBD1. V dropped 3 bases and J dropped 2; count of bases not matched to a gene: 7. The CDR3 consists of 16 residues. The V gene's germline CDR1 is MGHRA and CDR2 YSYEKL.

This clonotype occurred many times. The V and J genes are TRBV20-1 and TRBJ1-5; a possible D gene is TRBD1 (5 bases). Germline V gene data show CDR1 as DFQATT and CDR2 as SNEGSKA (reference sequence). The CDR3 loop spans 17 amino acids. Trimming cost V 0 bases and J 2 bases, with 17 bases left between them. The CDR3 loop is CSARDGRVNRRNQPQHF. CDR3 sequence (DNA): TGCAGTGCTAGAGATGGCAGGGTCAATAGACGCAATCAGCCCCAGCATTTT.

The rearrangement links TRBV27 to TRBJ1-2; D may be TRBD1 (5 bases). V lost 7 bases and J 8 bases, leaving 11 bases between the germline ends. From germline, CDR1 is MNHEY and CDR2 SMNVEV (reference sequence). This CDR3 contains 11 residues. The CDR3 sequence: CASNGAHGYTF. The DNA of the CDR3 is TGTGCCAGCAACGGGGCTCACGGCTACACCTTC.

The genes are TRBV29-1 and TRBJ2-5, with unresolved D. Per the germline V gene, CDR1 is SQVTM and CDR2 is ANQGSEA. The length of the CDR3 is 13 residues. Deletions cut 4 bases from V and 4 bases from J, with 13 bases between. The CDR3 loop reads CSVAQSAGETQYF. The CDR3 coding sequence is TGCAGCGTTGCTCAATCGGCAGGAGAGACCCAGTACTTC.

The table lists this clonotype with a few counts. CDR3 protein: CASSQTGGLHGYTF. As DNA, the CDR3 is TGCGCCAGCAGCCAGACAGGGGGCCTGCATGGCTACACCTTC. The rearrangement uses TRBV5-1 and TRBJ1-2; TRBD1 matches 10 bases. This CDR3 has 14 residues. J gave up 6 bases and V 4 bases, and 6 bases lay outside the gene matches. Per the germline V gene, CDR1 is SGHRS and CDR2 is YFSETQ.

In its sample, this clonotype was seen a few times. The rearrangement joins TRBV6-1 to TRBJ2-7; unclear D gene. V shed 4 bases and J shed 2 bases, with 12 bases lying between them. The CDR3 is made up of 14 amino acids. The germline V gene has CDR1 MNHNS and CDR2 SASEGT. The DNA of the CDR3 is TGTGCCAGCAGTGGGGCTTTTTGGACCTACGAGCAGTACTTC. Its protein product is CASSGAFWTYEQYF.

The J gene is TRBJ2-1, the V gene TRBV5-8; D is perhaps TRBD1 (7 bases). The ends were cut back, 3 bases at V and 4 bases at J, with 11 bases in the middle. Germline V gives CDR1 SGHTS, CDR2 YDEGEE. The CDR3 runs 14 residues. In DNA, the CDR3 is TGTGCCAGCAGCTGGCGGGACAGTTACAATGAGCAGTTCTTC. As protein: CASSWRDSYNEQFF.

This chain joins TRBV2 and TRBJ2-7; TRBD1 is a possible D gene (5 bases). V was shortened by 6 bases and J by 3 bases, with 15 bases between the two germline ends. CDR3 size: 14 residues. The germline gives CDR1 SNHLY, CDR2 FYNNEI. CDR3 sequence (DNA): TGTGCCAGCAGCCCACAGGAGACCGTCTACGAGCAGTACTTC. This codes for CASSPQETVYEQYF. Full variable domain (rest looked up from reference TRBV2 and TRBJ2-7): EPEVTQTPSHQVTQMGQEVILRCVPISNHLYFYWYRQILGQKVEFLVSFYNNEISEKSEIFDDQFSVERPDGSNFTLKIRSTKLEDSAMYFCASSPQETVYEQYFGPGTRLTVT.

This chain connects TRBV20-1 to TRBJ2-3; 12 nucleotides agree with TRBD2. CDR3 size: 15 residues. Per the germline V gene, CDR1 is DFQATT and CDR2 is SNEGSKA (reference sequence). V was clipped by 2 bases and J by 5 bases; unmatched bases: 5. The CDR3 reads CSARNPTSGGDTQYF. The CDR3 nucleotides are TGCAGTGCTAGAAACCCGACTAGCGGGGGAGATACGCAGTATTTT.

The chain links TRBV4-1 to TRBJ1-1; D may be TRBD1 (5 bases). CDR1 is MGHRA, CDR2 YSYEKL, per germline. With 1 base removed from V and 5 bases from J, the gap between germline ends came to 11 bases. The CDR3 consists of 14 residues. The CDR3 reads CASSQGSGRTEAFF. CDR3 sequence (DNA): TGCGCCAGCAGCCAAGGATCAGGGAGGACTGAAGCTTTCTTT.

This clonotype was observed at least ten times. V usage is TRBV4-3 and J usage is TRBJ2-3; either TRBD1 or TRBD2 may fit D (5 bases each). Germline CDR1 reads LGHNA; CDR2 reads YSLEER. This CDR3 comprises 14 residues. V was cut by 3 bases and J by 0 bases, with 7 bases left in between. The CDR3 region has the DNA TGCGCCAGCAGCCAGGGGGACAGCACAGATACGCAGTATTTT. Protein: CASSQGDSTDTQYF.

The sample holds many counts of this clonotype. J is TRBJ1-5 and V is TRBV7-2; D unclear. V dropped 5 bases and J dropped 8 bases, with 13 bases sitting between them. The CDR3 spans 13 residues. Germline V CDR1 and CDR2: SGHTA, FQGNSA. CDR3 loop: CASSGSPIEPQHF. As DNA, the CDR3 is TGTGCCAGCAGCGGTTCCCCAATAGAGCCCCAGCATTTT. Full variable domain (outside the CDR3, taken from reference TRBV7-2 and TRBJ1-5): GAGVSQSPSNKVTEKGKDVELRCDPISGHTALYWYRQSLGQGLEFLIYFQGNSAPDKSGLPSDRFSAERTGGSVSTLTIQRTQQEDSAVYLCASSGSPIEPQHFGDGTRLSIL.

The chain carries TRBV9 and TRBJ2-5; no definite D call. The CDR3 runs 14 residues. Looked up from germline, CDR1 is SGDLS and CDR2 is YYNGEE. The ends were cut back, 2 bases at V and 5 bases at J, with 13 bases in the middle. The DNA of the CDR3 is TGTGCCAGCAGCGTCCAAGGGTCTAAGGAGACCCAGTACTTC. This codes for CASSVQGSKETQYF. Full variable domain (rest looked up from reference TRBV9 and TRBJ2-5): DSGVTQTPKHLITATGQRVTLRCSPRSGDLSVYWYQQSLDQGLQFLIQYYNGEERAKGNILERFSAQQFPDLHSELNLSSLELGDSALYFCASSVQGSKETQYFGPGTRLLVL.

CDR3 in DNA: TGTGCCAGCAGCTTACGGCAGGTGGCCGTGGGTGGCTACACCTTC. This translates into CASSLRQVAVGGYTF. The chain uses TRBV7-2 and TRBJ1-2; D remains unclear. V lost 2 bases and J 7 bases, leaving 17 bases between the germline ends. The CDR3 extends over 15 amino acids. CDR1 and CDR2 from the germline V gene are SGHTA and FQGNSA.

The chain combines TRBV4-1 with TRBJ1-2; D not resolved. Germline CDR1 and CDR2: MGHRA and YSYEKL. This CDR3 region has 12 residues. V lost 0 bases and J lost 6, with 5 bases in between. The CDR3 region is CASSQENHGYTF. DNA of the CDR3: TGCGCCAGCAGCCAAGAGAACCATGGCTACACCTTC.

This clonotype was recorded a few times. This chain connects TRBV9 to TRBJ2-5, with a tentative D call TRBD2 (6 bases). Germline CDR1 and CDR2: SGDLS and YYNGEE. Trimming removed 4 bases at V and 4 bases at J, with 8 bases between. The CDR3 consists of 12 residues. CDR3 bases: TGTGCCAGCAGCCGACTAGGAGAGACCCAGTACTTC. Its protein product is CASSRLGETQYF.

This sequence joins TRBV6-6 and TRBJ1-3, with 8 bases matching TRBD1. The CDR3 has 16 residues. Germline trimming cut 2 bases from V and 2 bases from J; bases unmatched to any gene: 5. The germline CDR1 and CDR2 sequences are MNHNY and SVGAGI (reference sequence). CDR3 in DNA: TGTGCCAGCAGTTACAGGACAGGGCTAGCTGGAAACACCATATATTTT. Its protein is CASSYRTGLAGNTIYF.

The chain carries TRBV12-5 and TRBJ1-3; maybe TRBD1 (6 bases). The V and J ends lost 4 bases and 4 bases respectively, with 14 bases between them. Germline CDR1 LGHNT, CDR2 FRNRAP. This CDR3 has 15 residues. In DNA, the CDR3 is TGTGCTAGTGGTTCCATCGGGGGGCGCGGAAACACCATATATTTT. Protein product: CASGSIGGRGNTIYF.